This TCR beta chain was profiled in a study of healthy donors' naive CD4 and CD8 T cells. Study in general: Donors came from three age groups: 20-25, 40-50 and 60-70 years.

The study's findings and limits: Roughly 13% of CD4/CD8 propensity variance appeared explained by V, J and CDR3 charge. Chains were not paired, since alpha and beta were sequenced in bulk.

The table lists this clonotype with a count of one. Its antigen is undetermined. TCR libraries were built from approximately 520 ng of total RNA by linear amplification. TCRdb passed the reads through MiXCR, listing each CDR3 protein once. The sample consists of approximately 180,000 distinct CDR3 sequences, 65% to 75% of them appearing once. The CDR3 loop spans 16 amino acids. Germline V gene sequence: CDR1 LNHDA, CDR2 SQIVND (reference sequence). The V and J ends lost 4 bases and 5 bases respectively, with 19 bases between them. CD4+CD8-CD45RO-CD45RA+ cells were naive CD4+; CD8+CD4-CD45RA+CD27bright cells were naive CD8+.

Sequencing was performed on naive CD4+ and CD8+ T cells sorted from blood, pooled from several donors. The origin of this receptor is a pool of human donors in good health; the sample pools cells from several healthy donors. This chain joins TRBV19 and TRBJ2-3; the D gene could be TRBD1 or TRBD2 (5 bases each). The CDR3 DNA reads TGTGCCAGTAGTACCCGGGGCGCAACCGGAGGAGATACGCAGTATTTT. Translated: CASSTRGATGGDTQYF. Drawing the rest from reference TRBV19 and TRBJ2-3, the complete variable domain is DGGITQSPKYLFRKEGQNVTLSCEQNLNHDAMYWYRQDPGQGLRLIYYSQIVNDFQKGDIAEGYSVSREKKESFPLTVTSAQKNPTAFYLCASSTRGATGGDTQYFGPGTRLTVL.